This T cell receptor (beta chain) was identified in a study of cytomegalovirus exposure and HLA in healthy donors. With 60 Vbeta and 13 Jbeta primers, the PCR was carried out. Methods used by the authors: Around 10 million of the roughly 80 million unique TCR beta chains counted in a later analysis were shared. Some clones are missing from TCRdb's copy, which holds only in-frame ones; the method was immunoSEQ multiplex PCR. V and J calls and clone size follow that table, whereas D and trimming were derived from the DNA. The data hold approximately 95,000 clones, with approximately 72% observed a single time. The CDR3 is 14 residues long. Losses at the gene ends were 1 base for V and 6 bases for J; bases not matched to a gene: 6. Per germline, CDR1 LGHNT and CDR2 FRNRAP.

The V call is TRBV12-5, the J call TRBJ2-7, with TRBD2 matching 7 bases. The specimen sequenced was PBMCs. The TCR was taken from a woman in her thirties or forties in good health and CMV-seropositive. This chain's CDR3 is CASGLAGGWGEQYF. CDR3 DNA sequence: TGTGCTAGTGGTTTGGCGGGAGGCTGGGGCGAGCAGTACTTC.